The rows below give T cell receptor beta chains drawn from one sample of a study of T cell changes during pregnancy in multiple sclerosis. The repertoire was sequenced with immunoSEQ multiplex PCR; TCRdb's copy has only in-frame clones and lacks some. The data show approximately 40,000 clones, less than 95% seen once. The specimen was CD4+ T cells from peripheral blood mononuclear cells, collected in the third trimester of pregnancy. The source of these receptors is a female donor with multiple sclerosis, enrolled in a pregnancy study. CDR3s include the opening cysteine and the closing phenylalanine or tryptophan. The D gene is left open where the match is weak. Clone size is stated in some rows and not others, as once, few, many or a class when expanded.

d_call: .
clone_size: .
v_call: TRBV9
j_call: TRBJ2-7
cdr3_nt: TGTGCCAGCAGCGTAAGCGCGGGATCGGCTGAGCAGTACTTC
cdr3_aa: CASSVSAGSAEQYF

d_call: .
clone_size: .
v_call: TRBV29-1
j_call: TRBJ2-1
cdr3_nt: TGCAGCGTAAGTGGCTTTGAGCAGTTCTTC
cdr3_aa: CSVSGFEQFF

d_call: .
clone_size: .
v_call: TRBV5-4
j_call: TRBJ1-4
cdr3_nt: TGTGCCAGCAGCTTGGGGCAGGGCGCGTTGACTAATGAAAAACTGTTTTTT
cdr3_aa: CASSLGQGALTNEKLFF

d_call: .
clone_size: .
v_call: TRBV4-1
j_call: TRBJ1-4
cdr3_nt: TGCGCCAGCAGTCCGAGCGGGGAGGCTACTAATGAAAAACTGTTTTTT
cdr3_aa: CASSPSGEATNEKLFF

d_call: TRBD2
clone_size: .
v_call: TRBV7-3
j_call: TRBJ2-1
cdr3_nt: TGTGCCAGCAGCCTGAATCGACTAGCGGGCATCAATGAGCAGTTCTTC
cdr3_aa: CASSLNRLAGINEQFF

d_call: TRBD1
clone_size: .
v_call: TRBV6-5
j_call: TRBJ1-3
cdr3_nt: TGTGCCAGCAGTGCGACAGGGGATCGGGGAAACACCATATATTTT
cdr3_aa: CASSATGDRGNTIYF

d_call: .
clone_size: .
v_call: TRBV7-3
j_call: TRBJ2-2
cdr3_nt: TGTGCCAGCAGCTTAACCCCCTTGACCGGGGAGCTGTTTTTT
cdr3_aa: CASSLTPLTGELFF

d_call: TRBD2
clone_size: .
v_call: TRBV25-1
j_call: TRBJ2-1
cdr3_nt: TGTGCCAGCAGTGTTGGACTAGCGGGACCCTACAATGAGCAGTTCTTC
cdr3_aa: CASSVGLAGPYNEQFF

d_call: TRBD2
clone_size: .
v_call: TRBV5-4
j_call: TRBJ2-1
cdr3_nt: TGTGCCAGCAGCCAAGGATTAGCGGGAGGGGCAGGTGAGCAGTTCTTC
cdr3_aa: CASSQGLAGGAGEQFF

d_call: .
clone_size: .
v_call: TRBV2
j_call: TRBJ1-2
cdr3_nt: TGTGCCAGCAGTCCGAGCCCCACAGGGTATGGCTACACCTTC
cdr3_aa: CASSPSPTGYGYTF

d_call: TRBD1
clone_size: .
v_call: TRBV15
j_call: TRBJ2-5
cdr3_nt: TGTGCCACAGGGAGACAGGGGGGAGAGACCCAGTACTTC
cdr3_aa: CATGRQGGETQYF

d_call: .
clone_size: once
v_call: TRBV6-4
j_call: TRBJ1-2
cdr3_nt: TGTGCCAGCAGTGACACCTTGATAGTCCCGTTCTATGGCTACACCTTC
cdr3_aa: CASSDTLIVPFYGYTF

d_call: TRBD2
clone_size: .
v_call: TRBV28
j_call: TRBJ2-1
cdr3_nt: TGTGCCAGCAGTTTGTGGAGCGGGGCGGGGCACAATGAGCAGTTCTTC
cdr3_aa: CASSLWSGAGHNEQFF

d_call: TRBD1
clone_size: few
v_call: TRBV5-4
j_call: TRBJ1-2
cdr3_nt: TGTGCCAGCAGCTTGCCGGGACAGGGGGCCGAGGGCTACACCTTC
cdr3_aa: CASSLPGQGAEGYTF

d_call: .
clone_size: .
v_call: TRBV19
j_call: TRBJ2-5
cdr3_nt: TGTGCCAGTAGTATAGCGCAGGGTATCCAGGAGACCCAGTACTTC
cdr3_aa: CASSIAQGIQETQYF

d_call: .
clone_size: .
v_call: TRBV7-2
j_call: TRBJ2-3
cdr3_nt: TGTGCCAGCAGTCCCGTCTCTAGCACAGATACGCAGTATTTT
cdr3_aa: CASSPVSSTDTQYF

d_call: .
clone_size: .
v_call: TRBV28
j_call: TRBJ1-5
cdr3_nt: TGTGCCAGCAGTTTCCCAGGCAGGCATCAGCCCCAGCATTTT
cdr3_aa: CASSFPGRHQPQHF

d_call: .
clone_size: .
v_call: TRBV11-3
j_call: TRBJ2-1
cdr3_nt: TGTGCCAGCAGCTCCGCGGGACAGAGCAATGAGCAGTTCTTC
cdr3_aa: CASSSAGQSNEQFF

d_call: TRBD2
clone_size: .
v_call: TRBV6-5
j_call: TRBJ2-5
cdr3_nt: TGTGCCAGCAGACTAGCGGCACAAGAGACCCAGTACTTC
cdr3_aa: CASRLAAQETQYF

d_call: TRBD1
clone_size: .
v_call: TRBV28
j_call: TRBJ1-3
cdr3_nt: TGTGCCAGCAGTTTGGGACAGGGGGGTGGAAACACCATATATTTT
cdr3_aa: CASSLGQGGGNTIYF

d_call: TRBD2
clone_size: once
v_call: TRBV6-6
j_call: TRBJ2-2
cdr3_nt: TGTGCCAGCAGTGCGACTAGCGGGAGTGTAGGGGAGCTGTTTTTT
cdr3_aa: CASSATSGSVGELFF

d_call: .
clone_size: .
v_call: TRBV4-2
j_call: TRBJ1-5
cdr3_nt: TGTGCCAGCAGCCAAGGCGAACAGGCCGATCAGCCCCAGCATTTT
cdr3_aa: CASSQGEQADQPQHF

d_call: .
clone_size: .
v_call: TRBV19
j_call: TRBJ1-1
cdr3_nt: TGTGCCAGTCGAAACTACAGGGAGGGAACTGAAGCTTTCTTT
cdr3_aa: CASRNYREGTEAFF

d_call: .
clone_size: .
v_call: TRBV29-1
j_call: TRBJ2-3
cdr3_nt: TGCAGCGTTGAGACAGCTACTAGCACAGATACGCAGTATTTT
cdr3_aa: CSVETATSTDTQYF

d_call: TRBD1
clone_size: .
v_call: TRBV6-5
j_call: TRBJ1-5
cdr3_nt: TGTGCCAGCAGTTACGGGGGCGCAGGGGGTCAGCCCCAGCATTTT
cdr3_aa: CASSYGGAGGQPQHF

d_call: TRBD2
clone_size: .
v_call: TRBV9
j_call: TRBJ2-2
cdr3_nt: TGTGCCAGCAGCGTAGTAGCGGGAACAACCGGGGAGCTGTTTTTT
cdr3_aa: CASSVVAGTTGELFF

d_call: .
clone_size: .
v_call: TRBV7-9
j_call: TRBJ1-3
cdr3_nt: TGTGCCAGCAGCTTCGTAAACACCATATATTTT
cdr3_aa: CASSFVNTIYF

d_call: TRBD1
clone_size: .
v_call: TRBV2
j_call: TRBJ2-7
cdr3_nt: TGTGCCAGCAATAAGAACAGGGGACAGTTGGCCGGGGACGAGCAGTACTTC
cdr3_aa: CASNKNRGQLAGDEQYF

d_call: .
clone_size: .
v_call: TRBV11-3
j_call: TRBJ2-1
cdr3_nt: TGTGCCAGCAGCTTCTATAGGACTCCCAATGAGCAGTTCTTC
cdr3_aa: CASSFYRTPNEQFF

d_call: .
clone_size: once
v_call: TRBV20-1
j_call: TRBJ2-3
cdr3_nt: TGCAGTGCTTCGAGGGGGGATACGCAGTATTTT
cdr3_aa: CSASRGDTQYF

d_call: TRBD2
clone_size: .
v_call: TRBV7-2
j_call: TRBJ2-7
cdr3_nt: TGTGCCAGCAGCTTAGGGCTAGCGGGAGGACGCTCCTACGAGCAGTACTTC
cdr3_aa: CASSLGLAGGRSYEQYF

d_call: TRBD2
clone_size: .
v_call: TRBV18
j_call: TRBJ2-1
cdr3_nt: TGTGCCAGCTCACCACCGTGGGTCCTAGCGGATAGCTCCTACAATGAGCAGTTCTTC
cdr3_aa: CASSPPWVLADSSYNEQFF

d_call: TRBD1
clone_size: .
v_call: TRBV11-3
j_call: TRBJ2-7
cdr3_nt: TGTGCCAGCAGCCTCGGGACAGCCGAGCAGTACTTC
cdr3_aa: CASSLGTAEQYF

d_call: .
clone_size: once
v_call: TRBV18
j_call: TRBJ2-3
cdr3_nt: TGTGCCAGCTCACCTAGTTGGGATACGCAGTATTTT
cdr3_aa: CASSPSWDTQYF

d_call: .
clone_size: .
v_call: TRBV19
j_call: TRBJ2-3
cdr3_nt: TGTGCCAGTAGTTCCAATGACAGGATCATCACAGATACGCAGTATTTT
cdr3_aa: CASSSNDRIITDTQYF